The entry that follows covers one TCR beta chain sequence. Its antigen is undetermined. This sample was included in a study of cytomegalovirus exposure and HLA in healthy donors. The CDR3 runs 16 residues. Study-level findings and limits: V- and J-gene trimming in TCR beta was tied to a missense DCLRE1C variant by an analysis performed later. Association with HLA alleles at 0.05 false discovery rate was found for 15,000 or so TCR beta sequences in a later analysis. What a later analysis showed was that several of the most significant clusters appeared linked to common viral pathogens.

It was with 60 Vbeta and 13 Jbeta primers that the PCR ran. Libraries were prepared by immunoSEQ multiplex PCR; TCRdb keeps only in-frame clonotypes and omits some of them. This sample has approximately 190,000 clones, with around 73% found just once. The chain combines TRBV21-1 with TRBJ2-1; TRBD2, as called in the table, went unchecked against the DNA. TRBV21-1 is tagged as a pseudogene. This receptor was identified in a woman aged 25 to 39 in good health and CMV-seropositive. The sequenced material came from PBMCs. The CDR3 here is CASTEPGLAFYNEQFF. CDR3 coding DNA: TGTGCCAGCACCGAACCGGGACTAGCGTTCTACAATGAGCAGTTCTTC.